Below are 13 T cell receptor beta chains sequenced from a single sample in a study of T cell changes during pregnancy in multiple sclerosis. TCRdb's table, derived via immunoSEQ multiplex PCR, lists solely in-frame clones and lacks some. Here the sample spans 70,000 to 85,000 clones, approximately 90% being singletons. Sample: peripheral blood, taken before pregnancy. The receptors stem from a female donor with multiple sclerosis, enrolled in a pregnancy study.

In this sample, this clone turned up once. This chain connects TRBV7-2 to TRBJ1-3, with unresolved D. Germline CDR1 reads SGHTA; CDR2 reads FQGNSA. V lost 5 bases, J lost 5 bases, and 10 bases lay in between. The CDR3 extends over 13 amino acids. The CDR3 sequence is CASSLTRRNTIYF. Written as DNA, the CDR3 is TGTGCCAGCAGCCTAACTAGACGAAACACCATATATTTT.

The chain has TRBV15 and TRBJ1-1; the D gene is possibly TRBD1 (6 bases). The CDR3 covers 15 residues. From germline, CDR1 is LNHNV and CDR2 YYDKDF (reference sequence). Trimming cost V 1 base and J 1 base, with 10 bases left between them. This CDR3 is CATSRGRGGNTEAFF. DNA of the CDR3: TGTGCCACCAGCAGAGGTAGAGGGGGGAACACTGAAGCTTTCTTT.

This clone was counted at least ten times. The rearrangement links TRBV10-3 to TRBJ2-5; TRBD2 might be the D (5 bases). CDR3 length: 11 amino acids. Germline CDR1 ENHRY, CDR2 SYGVKD. V lost 8 bases, J lost 4 bases, and 8 bases lay in between. The CDR3 sequence is CAIGLAETQYF. CDR3 coding DNA: TGTGCCATCGGGCTAGCAGAGACCCAGTACTTC.

The J gene is TRBJ2-3, the V gene TRBV10-3; a weak D match, TRBD1 (6 bases). This CDR3 comprises 15 residues. Deletions cut 2 bases from V and 2 bases from J, with 11 bases between. Looked up from germline, CDR1 is ENHRY and CDR2 is SYGVKD. CDR3 sequence reads: CAISETGSLTDTQYF. CDR3 in DNA: TGTGCCATCAGTGAGACAGGGTCACTCACAGATACGCAGTATTTT.

This clone was picked up one time. This chain connects TRBV27 to TRBJ2-2; 10 bases line up with TRBD1. Germline-derived CDR1 and CDR2 are MNHEY and SMNVEV (reference sequence). With V trimmed by 6 bases and J by 5 bases, 3 bases remained unmatched. The CDR3 consists of 14 residues. This CDR3 is CASRWTGGTGELFF. As DNA, the CDR3 is TGTGCCAGCAGATGGACAGGGGGAACCGGGGAGCTGTTTTTT.

This clone was seen more than once but under ten times. V usage is TRBV9 and J usage is TRBJ1-1, with TRBD1 as a possible D gene (5 bases). V gave up 0 bases and J gave up 2 bases, with 17 bases separating them. The germline V gene encodes CDR1 SGDLS and CDR2 YYNGEE. The CDR3 totals 17 residues. The CDR3 spells CASSVGPLSGVNTEAFF. In DNA form, the CDR3 reads TGTGCCAGCAGCGTAGGCCCTCTATCGGGGGTCAACACTGAAGCTTTCTTT.

This chain uses TRBV5-4 with TRBJ2-6; 12 bases are a match to TRBD1. CDR1 and CDR2 (germline): SGHNT, YYREEE (reference sequence). The length of the CDR3 is 17 residues. Trimming cost V 3 bases and J 4 bases; bases outside gene matches: 5. The CDR3 sequence: CASSSPGQGAGANVLTF. The DNA of the CDR3 is TGTGCCAGCAGCTCCCCGGGACAGGGGGCCGGGGCCAACGTCCTGACTTTC.

The genes are TRBV6-6 and TRBJ2-5; 7 nucleotides line up with TRBD2. Germline loops: CDR1 MNHNY, CDR2 SVGAGI (reference sequence). After removal of 7 bases from V and 5 bases from J, the junction contained 1 base not matched to a gene. This CDR3 region has 11 residues. This CDR3 reads CASTLAETQYF. CDR3 sequence (DNA): TGTGCCAGCACACTAGCGGAGACCCAGTACTTC.

The chain carries TRBV27 and TRBJ1-2, with unresolved D. Trimming removed 3 bases at V and 6 bases at J, with 17 bases between. Germline CDR1 is MNHEY and CDR2 is SMNVEV (reference sequence). The CDR3 spans 15 residues. The CDR3 sequence: CASSFSRGSVDGYTF. For the CDR3, the DNA is TGTGCCAGCAGTTTCAGCCGGGGTTCGGTGGATGGCTACACCTTC.

Comments on this clone: The junction does not match germline at one end; this may be a read error. The sample has other DNA sequences that encode this CDR3 too. This chain links TRBV27 with TRBJ2-4, with D tentatively TRBD2 (6 bases). CDR1 and CDR2 (germline): MNHEY, SMNVEV (reference sequence). This CDR3 has 15 residues. This CDR3 is CASSLRRGRQNIQYF. CDR3 bases: TGTGCCAGCAGTTTGAGGCGTGGGAGGCAAAACATTCAGTACTTT.

The chain joins TRBV27 to TRBJ2-7; a possible D gene is TRBD2 (5 bases). Trimming removed 3 bases at V and 4 bases at J, with 16 bases between. Germline assignment: CDR1 MNHEY and CDR2 SMNVEV (reference sequence). CDR3 length: 15 amino acids. In DNA, the CDR3 is TGTGCCAGCAGTTTCTGGAGGACGGTGATTTACGAGCAGTACTTC. Translated: CASSFWRTVIYEQYF.

The gene calls are TRBV5-4 and TRBJ1-4, with 7 bases matching TRBD1. Per the germline V gene, CDR1 is SGHNT and CDR2 is YYREEE (reference sequence). The CDR3 is 16 amino acids. Trimming took 0 bases from V and 6 from J; bases not matched to a gene: 8. This CDR3 reads CASSLGQGGGDEKLFF. CDR3 DNA sequence: TGTGCCAGCAGCTTGGGACAGGGCGGAGGAGATGAAAAACTGTTTTTT.

This clone was recorded a few times. The chain has TRBV27 and TRBJ1-2; tentatively, D is TRBD1 (6 bases). The CDR3 is 13 amino acids. The V gene lost 6 bases and the J gene lost 6 bases, with 14 bases spanning the gap. The germline gives CDR1 MNHEY, CDR2 SMNVEV (reference sequence). The CDR3, as DNA: TGTGCCAGCAGCTTACAGGGAAGTGATGGCTACACCTTC. Amino acid sequence: CASSLQGSDGYTF.